This is a list of T cell receptor beta chains from one sample in a study. TCRdb processed the 5' RACE reads anew with MiXCR; each CDR3 protein has one entry. The sample has fewer than 65,000 distinct CDR3 sequences, more than 20% seen once; the top ten hold 3.2%. What was sequenced was tumor-infiltrating Tregs sorted from the breast tumor. The receptors stem from a female donor with breast cancer. The CDR3 runs from the conserved cysteine through the conserved F or W. D genes are given only for firm matches. Not all rows give a size; the values are once, few, many and, for expanded clones, a class.

J	V	D	size	CDR3	DNA
TRBJ1-1	TRBV7-2	TRBD1	few	CASSAQRTGRTEAFF	TGTGCCAGCAGCGCCCAGCGGACAGGGAGAACTGAAGCTTTCTTT
TRBJ2-5	TRBV5-1	-	-	CASSPGRRSQETQYF	TGCGCCAGCAGCCCTGGAAGGCGGAGCCAAGAGACCCAGTACTTC
TRBJ1-1	TRBV9	-	-	CASSVGILEVNTEAFF	TGTGCCAGCAGCGTAGGAATTCTGGAAGTCAACACTGAAGCTTTCTTT
TRBJ1-5	TRBV18	-	few	CASSPLARGNQPQHF	TGTGCCAGCTCACCATTGGCACGAGGAAATCAGCCCCAGCATTTT
TRBJ2-5	TRBV28	-	few	CASSFWDRVGMETQYF	TGTGCCAGCAGTTTCTGGGACCGCGTAGGGATGGAGACCCAGTACTTC
TRBJ1-2	TRBV7-2	-	-	CASSLTGTSGGYTF	TGTGCCAGCAGCTTAACGGGAACTTCTGGGGGCTACACCTTC
TRBJ2-7	TRBV20-1	-	-	CSARADSYEQYF	TGCAGCGCCCGGGCGGACTCCTACGAGCAGTACTTC
TRBJ1-1	TRBV7-2	TRBD1	many	CASSSDRAATEAFF	TGTGCCAGCAGCTCAGACAGGGCAGCCACTGAAGCTTTCTTT
TRBJ2-2	TRBV20-1	TRBD2	many	CSAETGLAGYTGELFF	TGCAGTGCCGAAACAGGACTAGCGGGATACACCGGGGAGCTGTTTTTT
TRBJ2-3	TRBV5-4	-	many	CASSADNPFTDTQYF	TGTGCCAGCAGCGCGGATAACCCATTCACAGATACGCAGTATTTT
TRBJ2-6	TRBV5-6	-	-	CASSFQGANVPTF	TGTGCCAGCAGCTTCCAAGGGGCCAACGTCCCGACTTTC
TRBJ2-5	TRBV18	-	many	CASSSGEAGETQYF	TGTGCCAGCTCATCAGGGGAAGCGGGAGAGACCCAGTACTTC
TRBJ1-2	TRBV21-1	-	few	CASTSTGPNYGYTF	TGTGCCAGCACGTCGACCGGGCCTAACTATGGCTACACCTTC
TRBJ2-6	TRBV15	-	few	CATSTFGANVLTF	TGTGCCACCAGCACGTTTGGGGCCAACGTCCTGACTTTC
TRBJ1-1	TRBV5-1	-	few	CASRNRENTEAFF	TGCGCCAGCAGAAACAGGGAGAACACTGAAGCTTTCTTT
TRBJ1-1	TRBV4-1	-	many	CASSQESTGDTEAFF	TGCGCCAGCAGCCAAGAATCAACGGGGGACACTGAAGCTTTCTTT
TRBJ2-2	TRBV18	-	-	CASSPQADTGELFF	TGTGCCAGCTCACCACAGGCAGACACCGGGGAGCTGTTTTTT
TRBJ1-1	TRBV6-6	-	-	CASSGTMGPNTEAFF	TGTGCCAGCAGTGGGACGATGGGGCCGAACACTGAAGCTTTCTTT
TRBJ2-7	TRBV29-1	-	-	CSVEVAYEQYF	TGCAGCGTTGAAGTGGCCTACGAGCAGTACTTC